A selection of T cell receptor beta chains follows, all from one sample in a study of molecular identifiers for immune sequencing clone quantification. In TCRdb, the PCR reads were re-called with MiXCR into one record per CDR3 protein. The table includes 45,000 to 55,000 distinct CDR3 sequences, approximately 40% detected once. Input material: naive CD8+ T cells from blood, with Jurkat cell RNA spiked in. The receptors were gathered from a human donor in good health. Some libraries in this study had Jurkat cell RNA spiked in. Each CDR3 is given without its conserved first and last residue. Clone size, where shown, is once, few, many, or a class for clones that have expanded.

clone_size j_call v_call cdr3_aa
. TRBJ2-3 TRBV19 ASRETWTSGSADTQY
. TRBJ1-3 TRBV27 ASSSGLSSGNTIY
. TRBJ1-1 TRBV6-4 ASSERASSNEAF
many TRBJ1-1 TRBV6-2/TRBV6-3 ASSYLGTEAF
few TRBJ2-3 TRBV12-3/TRBV12-4 ATTQTGRKDTQY
few TRBJ2-7 TRBV18 ASSRAASYEQY
few TRBJ1-1 TRBV9 ASSYRNAEPGNTEAF
few TRBJ2-1 TRBV7-9 ASSSLRPGQGFSYNEQF
. TRBJ2-3 TRBV29-1 SVDGVTGQGSSNTQY
few TRBJ2-6 TRBV2 ASAQWEGAGATVLT
few TRBJ2-5 TRBV20-1 SARTPDRALPFVQETQY
. TRBJ1-1 TRBV15 ATSSEQGGTEAY
. TRBJ1-1 TRBV4-3 ASSQDRRDNTEAF
. TRBJ2-3 TRBV4-2 ASSQDIWLASDTQY
. TRBJ2-5 TRBV5-3 ARSLSSGTTQETQY
. TRBJ2-3 TRBV2 AIRRGTGEEFGTQY
. TRBJ2-3 TRBV2 ASSDPWGLRSTDTQY
many TRBJ2-7 TRBV7-2 ASSLGGTHPYEQY
. TRBJ1-4 TRBV7-9 ASSEPGQLNEKLF
. TRBJ2-7 TRBV27 ASSLGKGPTSEQY
few TRBJ2-6 TRBV4-3 ASSQDTGQPSGANVLT
. TRBJ2-7 TRBV12-3/TRBV12-4 ASRPGLAVYEQY
. TRBJ2-5 TRBV4-3 ASSQAPTGTSGKEPQY
few TRBJ1-4 TRBV4-3 ASSQGARAPGEKLF
many TRBJ2-5 TRBV28 ASSLWMEHVETQY
few TRBJ2-7 TRBV5-6 ASSSPFGLTYEQY
. TRBJ1-3 TRBV28 ASSPLDLTPGNTIY
many TRBJ1-1 TRBV20-1 SALTGEIEAF
many TRBJ2-3 TRBV12-3/TRBV12-4 ASSVYEGDTDTQY
many TRBJ2-3 TRBV5-6 ASSSYRGISFTDTQY
. TRBJ2-1 TRBV6-6 ASSFTLDGSSYNEQF
many TRBJ2-1 TRBV19 ASSPWTAYNEQF
once TRBJ2-5 TRBV15 ATSRDLLAGAETQY
few TRBJ1-1 TRBV7-7 ASSPIGLPEAF
many TRBJ2-5 TRBV7-2 ASSFSYEETQY
many TRBJ2-1 TRBV3-1 ASSHLADEQF
few TRBJ2-1 TRBV3-1 ASSQPGLSSYNEQF
few TRBJ2-3 TRBV12-3/TRBV12-4 ASSLRSIIVGDTQY
many TRBJ2-7 TRBV6-5 ASSWGNTYEQY
. TRBJ2-7 TRBV20-1 SARQGHEQY
. TRBJ2-3 TRBV4-1 ASSQVGTDTRY
few TRBJ2-7 TRBV28 ASSFSSWGSYEQY
. TRBJ1-2 TRBV29-1 SVRGDSVIYGYT
. TRBJ2-7 TRBV20-1 SAHSAGDYEQY
many TRBJ2-1 TRBV5-5 ASSLAGGGPYEQF
many TRBJ2-7 TRBV6-5 ASRARGASYEQY
. TRBJ2-7 TRBV5-4 ASSPTGGSSYEQY
. TRBJ1-3 TRBV28 PTRGGQGLFGNTIY
. TRBJ2-1 TRBV10-1 ASREAWSYSEQF
few TRBJ2-4 TRBV4-3 ASSPWDSVAKNIQY
many TRBJ2-5 TRBV12-3/TRBV12-4 ASSPWGGIQETQY